What follows describes a single T cell receptor beta chain. Its antigen remains undetermined. Per-base qualities were not stored, and no clone one base away is much larger. The CDR3 regions of human TCRbeta chains were analyzed by immunosequencing. Under the source paper's analysis protocol: TCRs in the repertoires were compared against a reference library of SARS-CoV-2-specific TCRs that had been generated with the MIRA antigen-specificity platform. Breadth was defined as the fraction of unique TCRs that were SARS-CoV-2-associated, and depth was defined as the fraction of total T cells that were SARS-CoV-2-associated. Using the MIRA data, each spike-specific TCR was mapped to the spike region that the TCR reacts to and placed in a CD4 or CD8 class. Log10-transformed breadth and depth values were compared by one-way ANOVA with Sidak's multiple comparisons tests. Not all clones reach the TCRdb copy of this immuneACCESS table, which keeps in-frame sequences only. Checked studies attribute under half of the gap to unresolved V genes and leave the rest unexplained. D and trimming were read from the DNA, whereas the V and J calls and clone size are those reported in that table. The sample table shows about 110,000 clones, and about 92% are seen once. Approximately 3.1% of the sample goes to the ten largest clones.

Reading from cysteine to phenylalanine, the CDR3 counts 13 amino acids. Only CDR3 DNA remains: 39 bases, in frame from the first base. V is pared back by 4 bases and J by 5 bases, with 11 bases lying between the germline termini. The germline V gene specifies KGHDR as CDR1 and SFDVKD as CDR2. This sample was included in a study of T cell responses to AZD1222 COVID-19 vaccine (dated by TCRdb to the early 2020s). Background for the entire study: A total of 230 or so trial participants underwent TCR sequencing, of whom 207 received two doses of AZD1222 and 26 received two doses of the MenACWY control vaccine. Trial participants were enrolled into age subgroups of 18-55, 56-69 and 70-plus years, which contained about 150, 27 and 61 TCR-sequenced participants, respectively. Beyond this particular receptor, the publication reports: The 56-69-year group was small, and its depth increase did not reach significance, likely because of low power. Nearly half of unique spike-specific TCRs reportedly recognized epitopes outside regions mutated in the B.1.351 and B.1.1.7 variants. The vaccine-associated CD4 TCRs covered the entire spike protein, and the dominant responses fell in regions 160-218 and 743-854. Only five or six AZD1222 recipients were SARS-CoV-2 seropositive at baseline, limiting conclusions about previously exposed vaccinees. After two AZD1222 doses, both the breadth and the depth of spike-specific TCRs were significantly higher than at day 0 and than in MenACWY recipients. Participants were mostly white British and included more females than males, and it was suggested by the authors that clonal diversity may have been underestimated. Because no day 14 peak-response samples were available, repertoires were characterized only after the peak T cell response.

Read against the paper, the sample's time point label means: baseline before first vaccination. This sample's treatment or condition label indicates: meningococcal conjugate vaccine given as trial control. The vaccinee samples were drawn from two UK trials, COV001 and COV002, one of which was a single-blind randomized controlled phase 2/3 trial testing AZD1222 (ChAdOx1 nCoV-19) in healthy adults. For TCRbeta chain sequencing, PBMC samples from trial participants were taken at day 0 and at day 28 after the second dose. The rearranged segments are TRBV24-1 and TRBJ2-7; a tentative D call is TRBD1 (6 bases match). The sequence derives from an adult in good health. The specimen comprised peripheral blood, sampled on day 0 of MenACWY control vaccination. The DNA is as follows: TGTGCCACCAGTGACCAGGACAGTCACGAGCAGTACTTC. This gives the protein CATSDQDSHEQYF.